This T cell receptor (beta chain) originates from a study of siplizumab effects on memory and regulatory T cells. General study results and limits: For mappable alloreactive CD4+ clones, the mean Treg-derived fraction was around 64% with siplizumab and roughly 25% in controls.

Turning to this clone: Its specificity is unknown.

Germline V gene data show CDR1 as MNHEY and CDR2 as SVGAGI. V lost 2 bases and J lost 6, with 7 bases in between. The CDR3 spans 12 residues. The assay covered approximately 10^5 TCR templates per sample. Produced via immunoSEQ multiplex PCR; TCRdb's table is partial and in-frame only. The sample includes 70,000 to 90,000 clones, around 93% of them seen just once. The origin of this receptor is a human donor in good health. Sequencing used CD8+ T cells sorted from blood. V and J are TRBV6-5 and TRBJ1-2; D gene unclear. CDR3 DNA sequence: TGTGCCAGCAGTTACAATCGGGATGGCTACACCTTC. Protein: CASSYNRDGYTF.